The next 24 T cell receptor beta chains were all read from a single sample in a study of cytomegalovirus exposure and HLA in healthy donors (dated by TCRdb to 2017 to 2019). The library was obtained by the immunoSEQ multiplex PCR assay. A mixture of 60 forward primers for TCR Vbeta segments and 13 reverse primers for TCR Jbeta segments was used in the multiplex PCR. In TCRdb, the immuneACCESS table is reduced to in-frame sequences with V and J assigned. These tables do not hold every clone; where another copy was compared, an unresolved V gene accounts for under half, and the others remain unexplained. The sample table lists more than 150,000 clones, roughly 82% of them with a count of one. The ten biggest clones cover less than 2% of the sample. The source material was PBMCs. Receptor source: a man aged 35-49 years in good health and CMV-seronegative.

CDR3 residues: CASSLYYLAGDTQYF. CDR3 DNA sequence: TGTGCCAGCAGTTTATATTACCTAGCGGGAGATACGCAGTATTTT. The chain joins TRBV27 to TRBJ2-3; TRBD2 aligns across 8 bases. The CDR3 is made up of 15 amino acids. Trimming removed 1 base from V and 5 bases from J; junction bases left unmatched: 5. Germline V gene lookup returns CDR1 MNHEY and CDR2 SMNVEV (reference sequence).

This chain links TRBV7-2 with TRBJ2-5; D unresolved. This CDR3 has 13 amino acids. Trimming removed 1 base at V and 4 bases at J, with 7 bases between. Germline values: CDR1 SGHTA, CDR2 FQGNSA. The DNA for the CDR3 is TGTGCCAGCAGCTTAGGACGAGGAGAGACCCAGTACTTC. Residues: CASSLGRGETQYF.

The gene calls are TRBV5-5 and TRBJ1-5; D is ambiguous. Deletions cut 3 bases from V and 2 bases from J, with 15 bases between. Germline CDR1 reads SGHKS; CDR2 reads YYEKEE (reference sequence). This CDR3 spans 16 amino acids. The CDR3 sequence: CASSSGRAVGNQPQHF. CDR3 coding DNA: TGTGCCAGCAGCTCTGGGCGTGCCGTAGGCAATCAGCCCCAGCATTTT.

The V call is TRBV2, the J call TRBJ1-5, with D possibly TRBD1 on 5 matching bases. The germline V and J ends were trimmed by 6 bases and 6 bases, with 18 bases remaining between them. Germline-derived CDR1 and CDR2 are SNHLY and FYNNEI. The CDR3 length is 15 residues. Here the CDR3 reads CASRALGQSGQPQHF. In nucleotides, the CDR3 is TGTGCCAGCAGGGCTTTGGGGCAGTCGGGTCAGCCCCAGCATTTT.

This clone was detected a few times. The chain employs TRBV11-2 and TRBJ1-1, with TRBD1 as a possible D gene (5 bases). This CDR3 is 14 amino acids long. The germline CDR1 and CDR2 sequences are SGHAT and FQNNGV. Trimming removed 5 bases at V and 3 bases at J, with 13 bases between. CDR3 in amino acids: CASSLPGGHTEAFF. The CDR3 DNA sequence: TGTGCCAGCAGCCTCCCCGGGGGTCACACTGAAGCTTTCTTT.

This chain links TRBV7-2 with TRBJ2-3, with TRBD1 as a possible D gene (6 bases). The CDR3 is 15 residues long. Germline lookup yields CDR1 SGHTA and CDR2 FQGNSA. Trimming cost V 0 bases and J 2 bases, with 9 bases left between them. This CDR3 reads CASSLAGAATDTQYF. In nucleotides, the CDR3 is TGTGCCAGCAGCTTAGCGGGGGCCGCCACAGATACGCAGTATTTT.

The chain is built from TRBV11-3 and TRBJ2-7, with a tentative D call TRBD2 (5 bases). CDR1 is SGHNT and CDR2 is YENEEA in the germline V gene. V was shortened by 1 base and J by 6 bases, with 13 bases between the two germline ends. The CDR3 contains 14 residues. As DNA, the CDR3 is TGTGCCAGCAGCTTAGCGGGCGGGTGGGCCGAGCAGTACTTC. Protein product: CASSLAGGWAEQYF. The full variable domain, rest sourced from reference TRBV11-3 and TRBJ2-7, is EAGVVQSPRYKIIEKKQPVAFWCNPISGHNTLYWYLQNLGQGPELLIRYENEEAVDDSQLPKDRFSAERLKGVDSTLKIQPAELGDSAVYLCASSLAGGWAEQYFGPGTRLTVT.

The V gene is TRBV7-2, the J gene TRBJ1-2; no definite D call. The CDR3 sequence is 14 residues long. With 2 bases removed from V and 4 bases from J, the gap between germline ends came to 11 bases. Germline values: CDR1 SGHTA, CDR2 FQGNSA. As DNA, the CDR3 is TGTGCCAGCAGCTTAATCGCGGCCCCCTATGGCTACACCTTC. Translation gives CASSLIAAPYGYTF.

This clone was counted once. The chain employs TRBV18 and TRBJ2-1, with 9 bases fitting TRBD2. The germline gives CDR1 KGHSH, CDR2 LQKENI. CDR3 length: 16 amino acids. After removal of 5 bases from V and 4 bases from J, the junction contained 9 bases not matched to a gene. CDR3 sequence reads: CASSELGAGGYNEQFF. The DNA for the CDR3 is TGTGCCAGCTCAGAGCTCGGAGCGGGGGGTTACAATGAGCAGTTCTTC.

V usage is TRBV28 and J usage is TRBJ2-7, with 7 nucleotides matching TRBD2. This CDR3 has 13 amino acids. CDR1 and CDR2 from the germline V gene are MDHEN and SYDVKM. Trimming took 2 bases from V and 3 from J; bases not matched to a gene: 1. The CDR3 spells CASSLGGSYEQYF. The CDR3 DNA reads TGTGCCAGCAGTTTAGGCGGGAGCTACGAGCAGTACTTC. The full variable domain, completed using reference TRBV28 and TRBJ2-7, is DVKVTQSSRYLVKRTGEKVFLECVQDMDHENMFWYRQDPGLGLRLIYFSYDVKMKEKGDIPEGYSVSREKKERFSLILESASTNQTSMYLCASSLGGSYEQYFGPGTRLTVT.

The chain carries TRBV5-8 and TRBJ1-5; 12 nucleotides agree with TRBD1. V dropped 1 base and J dropped 5; count of bases not matched to a gene: 7. In germline, CDR1 is SGHTS, CDR2 YDEGEE. CDR3 length equals 17 residues. The CDR3 nucleotides are TGTGCCAGCAGCTTGCGAACGGGACAGGGGGCTTATCAGCCCCAGCATTTT. Amino acids: CASSLRTGQGAYQPQHF.

Concerning this clone itself: Other DNA sequences in the sample encode the same CDR3. The chain joins TRBV11-1 to TRBJ1-6, with D unclear. V lost 4 bases, J lost 8 bases, and 6 bases lay in between. Germline lookup yields CDR1 SGHAT and CDR2 FQDESV (reference sequence). The CDR3 is 12 residues long. CDR3: CASSSSHSPLHF. The CDR3 region has the DNA TGTGCCAGCAGCTCTTCCCATTCACCCCTCCACTTT.

This chain links TRBV5-1 with TRBJ2-1, with TRBD2 identical over 9 bases. The germline CDR1 and CDR2 sequences are SGHRS and YFSETQ. V lost 4 bases, J lost 4 bases, and 3 bases stayed unmatched. The CDR3 extends over 14 amino acids. The chain's CDR3 is CASSRLAEYNEQFF. CDR3 nucleotide sequence: TGCGCCAGCAGCCGACTAGCGGAATACAATGAGCAGTTCTTC.

This clone occurred once. The chain carries TRBV5-6 and TRBJ1-1, with D possibly matching TRBD1 (5 bases). Trimming left V 3 bases short and J 3 bases short, with 18 bases between. CDR3 length: 16 residues. CDR1 is SGHDT, CDR2 YYEEEE, per germline. In DNA form, the CDR3 reads TGTGCCAGCAGCTCAAATAAGGGGTTTCTGCACACTGAAGCTTTCTTT. Protein product: CASSSNKGFLHTEAFF.

The chain uses TRBV10-3 and TRBJ2-3, with D possibly TRBD2 on 6 matching bases. Germline CDR1 is ENHRY and CDR2 is SYGVKD. The CDR3 length is 14 residues. The V end lost 6 bases, the J end lost 3 bases, and 13 bases lay between the germline ends. CDR3 DNA: TGTGCCATCAGGGGGGAACGGGGGACAGATACGCAGTATTTT. It is translated as CAIRGERGTDTQYF.

The rearrangement links TRBV5-6 to TRBJ1-2, with 10 bases matching TRBD1. This CDR3 has 16 residues. The germline V gene encodes CDR1 SGHDT and CDR2 YYEEEE. Unmatched junction bases numbered 12, after V lost 4 bases and J lost 6 bases. CDR3 protein: CASSLPDRDRGHGYTF. The CDR3 DNA sequence: TGTGCCAGCAGCCTCCCGGACCGGGACAGGGGTCATGGCTACACCTTC.

Only a few counts were recorded for this clone. Because the CDR3's place on the DNA is in doubt, the DNA is left out and the CDR3 is given as listed by TCRdb. This chain joins TRBV21-1 and TRBJ1-5; TRBD1, as called in the table, went unchecked against the DNA. TRBV21-1 is classified as a pseudogene. The CDR3 sequence runs 18 residues, both termini included. CDR3 residues: CASSYPCPGQGAGEPQHF.

This sequence joins TRBV6-1 and TRBJ2-1; TRBD1 might be the D (5 bases). CDR1 is MNHNS, CDR2 SASEGT, per germline. The CDR3 is 12 residues long. V was cut by 2 bases and J by 15 bases, with 14 bases left in between. CDR3 DNA sequence: TGTGCCAGCAGTGAATTAGGGGCGTCCGTGTTCTTC. It yields the protein CASSELGASVFF.

This rearrangement joins TRBV28 to TRBJ2-7; 8 bases align to TRBD1. V shed 7 bases, J shed 6 bases, and the junction held 8 bases outside the gene matches. Germline-derived CDR1 and CDR2 are MDHEN and SYDVKM. This CDR3 has 13 amino acids. The CDR3 nucleotides are TGTGCCAGCACTCGGACAGGGAACGGCGAGCAGTACTTC. It codes for CASTRTGNGEQYF. Using reference TRBV28 and TRBJ2-7 for the parts outside the CDR3, the full variable domain is DVKVTQSSRYLVKRTGEKVFLECVQDMDHENMFWYRQDPGLGLRLIYFSYDVKMKEKGDIPEGYSVSREKKERFSLILESASTNQTSMYLCASTRTGNGEQYFGPGTRLTVT.

The rearrangement uses TRBV28 and TRBJ2-7; possible D gene TRBD1, 7 bases. Germline-derived CDR1 and CDR2 are MDHEN and SYDVKM. V shed 3 bases and J shed 3 bases, with 18 bases lying between them. The CDR3 sequence is 16 residues long. CDR3 nucleotides: TGTGCCAGCAGTTTCGGTCAGGGGGGCCGGCTCTACGAGCAGTACTTC. This encodes CASSFGQGGRLYEQYF.

J is TRBJ1-5 and V is TRBV9; D not resolved. The CDR3 is made up of 14 amino acids. Trimming removed 0 bases at V and 1 base at J, with 5 bases between. Germline V gene sequence: CDR1 SGDLS, CDR2 YYNGEE. Written as DNA, the CDR3 is TGTGCCAGCAGCGTAGCGGGAAGCAATCAGCCCCAGCATTTT. It is translated as CASSVAGSNQPQHF.

This sequence joins TRBV11-1 and TRBJ2-7; 7 bases map to TRBD2. Germline CDR1 is SGHAT and CDR2 is FQDESV (reference sequence). There are 14 residues in the CDR3. V dropped 1 base and J dropped 6; count of bases not matched to a gene: 6. CDR3 nucleotide sequence: TGTGCCAGCAGCTTAGATTACCGCGGGGGCGAGCAGTACTTC. It codes for CASSLDYRGGEQYF.

The rearrangement links TRBV27 to TRBJ1-5; 7 bases agree with TRBD1. Trimming cost V 6 bases and J 2 bases; bases outside gene matches: 4. This CDR3 region has 14 residues. CDR1 and CDR2 from the germline V gene are MNHEY and SMNVEV (reference sequence). CDR3 in amino acids: CASRFGTGNQPQHF. The CDR3 nucleotides read TGTGCCAGCAGGTTTGGGACAGGCAATCAGCCCCAGCATTTT.

V usage is TRBV29-1 and J usage is TRBJ1-1, with TRBD1 as a possible D gene (5 bases). Germline V lookup: CDR1 SQVTM, CDR2 ANQGSEA. Trimming pared 1 base from V and 6 bases from J, leaving 21 bases between. This CDR3 is built from 16 residues. As DNA, the CDR3 is TGCAGCGTTGAAGTTAAGTCAGGTAGGACATTAGCTGAAGCTTTCTTT. It yields the protein CSVEVKSGRTLAEAFF.